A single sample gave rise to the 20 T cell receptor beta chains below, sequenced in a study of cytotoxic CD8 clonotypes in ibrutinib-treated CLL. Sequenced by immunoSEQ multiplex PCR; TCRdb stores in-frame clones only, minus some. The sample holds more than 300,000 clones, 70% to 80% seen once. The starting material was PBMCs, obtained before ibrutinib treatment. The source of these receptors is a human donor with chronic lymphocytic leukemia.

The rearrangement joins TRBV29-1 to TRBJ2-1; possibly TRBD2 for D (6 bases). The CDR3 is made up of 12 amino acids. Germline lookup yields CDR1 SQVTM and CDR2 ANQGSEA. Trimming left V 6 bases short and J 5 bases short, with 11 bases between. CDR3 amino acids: CSVRGGDNEQFF. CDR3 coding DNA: TGCAGCGTGCGGGGAGGAGACAATGAGCAGTTCTTC.

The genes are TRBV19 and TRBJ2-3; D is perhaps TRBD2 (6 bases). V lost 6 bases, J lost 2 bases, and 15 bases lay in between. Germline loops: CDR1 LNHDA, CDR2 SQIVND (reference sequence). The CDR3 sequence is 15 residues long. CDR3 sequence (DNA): TGTGCCAGTAGCGCGGGATCCCCCTCCACAGATACGCAGTATTTT. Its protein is CASSAGSPSTDTQYF.

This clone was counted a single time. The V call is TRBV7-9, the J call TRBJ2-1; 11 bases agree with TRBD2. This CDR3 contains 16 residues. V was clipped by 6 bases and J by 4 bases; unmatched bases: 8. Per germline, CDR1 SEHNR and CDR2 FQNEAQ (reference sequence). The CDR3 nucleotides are TGTGCCAGCAGACGACCGACTAGCGGGAATTACAATGAGCAGTTCTTC. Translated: CASRRPTSGNYNEQFF. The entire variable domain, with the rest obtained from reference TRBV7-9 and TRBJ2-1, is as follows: DTGVSQNPRHKITKRGQNVTFRCDPISEHNRLYWYRQTLGQGPEFLTYFQNEAQLEKSRLLSDRFSAERPKGSFSTLEIQRTEQGDSAMYLCASRRPTSGNYNEQFFGPGTRLTVL.

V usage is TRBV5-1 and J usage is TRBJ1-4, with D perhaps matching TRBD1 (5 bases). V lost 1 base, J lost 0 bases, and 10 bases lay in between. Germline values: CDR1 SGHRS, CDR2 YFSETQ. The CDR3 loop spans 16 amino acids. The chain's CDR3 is CASSLNPGTTNEKLFF. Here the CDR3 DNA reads TGCGCCAGCAGCTTGAACCCAGGGACAACTAATGAAAAACTGTTTTTT.

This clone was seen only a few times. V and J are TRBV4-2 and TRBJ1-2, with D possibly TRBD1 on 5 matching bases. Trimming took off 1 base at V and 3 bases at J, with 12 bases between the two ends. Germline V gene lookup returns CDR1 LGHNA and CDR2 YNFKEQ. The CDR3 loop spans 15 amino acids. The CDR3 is CASSQGSGVHYGYTF. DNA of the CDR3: TGTGCCAGCAGCCAAGGCTCGGGGGTCCACTATGGCTACACCTTC.

The CDR3 DNA follows: TGTGCCAGCAGCTTACCCCAGGGACTAGTCTACAATGAGCAGTTCTTC. This gives the protein CASSLPQGLVYNEQFF. The rearrangement uses TRBV5-4 and TRBJ2-1, with TRBD2 matching 8 bases. The CDR3 consists of 16 residues. The V gene's germline CDR1 is SGHNT and CDR2 YYREEE (reference sequence). J was trimmed by 3 bases and V by 2 bases; bases with no gene match: 7.

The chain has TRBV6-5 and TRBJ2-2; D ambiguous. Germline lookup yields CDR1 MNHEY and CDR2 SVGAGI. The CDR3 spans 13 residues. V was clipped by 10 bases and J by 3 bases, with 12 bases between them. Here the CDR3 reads CATWVGYTGELFF. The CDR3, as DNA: TGTGCCACTTGGGTTGGGTACACCGGGGAGCTGTTTTTT.

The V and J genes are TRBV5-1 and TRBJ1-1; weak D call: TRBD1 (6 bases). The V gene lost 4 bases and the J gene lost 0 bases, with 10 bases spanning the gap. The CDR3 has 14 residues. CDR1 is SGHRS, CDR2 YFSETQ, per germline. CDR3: CASSGGTLNTEAFF. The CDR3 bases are TGCGCCAGCAGCGGCGGGACACTGAACACTGAAGCTTTCTTT. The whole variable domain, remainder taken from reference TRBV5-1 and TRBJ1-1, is KAGVTQTPRYLIKTRGQQVTLSCSPISGHRSVSWYQQTPGQGLQFLFEYFSETQRNKGNFPGRFSGRQFSNSRSEMNVSTLELGDSALYLCASSGGTLNTEAFFGQGTRLTVV.

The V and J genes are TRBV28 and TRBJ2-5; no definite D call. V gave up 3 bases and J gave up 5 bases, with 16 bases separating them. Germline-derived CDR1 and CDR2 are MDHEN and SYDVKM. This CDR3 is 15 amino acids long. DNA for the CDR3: TGTGCCAGCAGTTTCCTGTTTAAAGAAGGGGAGACCCAGTACTTC. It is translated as CASSFLFKEGETQYF.

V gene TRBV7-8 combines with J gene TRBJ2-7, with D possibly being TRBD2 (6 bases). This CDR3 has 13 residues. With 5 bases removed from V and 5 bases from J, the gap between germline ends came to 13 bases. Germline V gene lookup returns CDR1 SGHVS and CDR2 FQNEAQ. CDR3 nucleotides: TGTGCCAGCAGCGGACTCGGGAGTCACGAGCAGTACTTC. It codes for CASSGLGSHEQYF.

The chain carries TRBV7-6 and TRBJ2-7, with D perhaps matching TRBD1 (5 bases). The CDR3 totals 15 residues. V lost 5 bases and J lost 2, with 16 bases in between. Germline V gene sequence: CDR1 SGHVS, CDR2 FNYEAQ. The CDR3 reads CASSDSPGLPYEQYF. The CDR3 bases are TGTGCCAGCAGCGATAGCCCAGGGCTACCCTACGAGCAGTACTTC.

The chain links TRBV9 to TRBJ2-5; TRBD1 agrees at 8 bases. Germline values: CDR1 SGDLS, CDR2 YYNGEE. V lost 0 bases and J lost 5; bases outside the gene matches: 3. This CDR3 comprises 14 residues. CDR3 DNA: TGTGCCAGCAGCGTAGGGGGACAGGCGGAGACCCAGTACTTC. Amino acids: CASSVGGQAETQYF.

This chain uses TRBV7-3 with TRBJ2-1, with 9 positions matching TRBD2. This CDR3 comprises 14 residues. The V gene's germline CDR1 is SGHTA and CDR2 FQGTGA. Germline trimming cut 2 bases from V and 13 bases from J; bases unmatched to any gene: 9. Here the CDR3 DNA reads TGTGCCAGCAGCTTACTTGTGGCGGGAGGGCTCCAGTTCTTC. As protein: CASSLLVAGGLQFF.

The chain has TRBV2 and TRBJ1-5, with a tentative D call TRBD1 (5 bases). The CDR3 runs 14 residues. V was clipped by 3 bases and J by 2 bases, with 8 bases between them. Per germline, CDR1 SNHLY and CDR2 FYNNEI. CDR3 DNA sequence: TGTGCCAGCAGTGAGTTGGGGGGCAATCAGCCCCAGCATTTT. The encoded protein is CASSELGGNQPQHF.

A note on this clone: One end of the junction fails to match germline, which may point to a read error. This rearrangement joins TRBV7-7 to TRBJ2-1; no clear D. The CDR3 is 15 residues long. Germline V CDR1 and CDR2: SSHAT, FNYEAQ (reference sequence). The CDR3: CASSSYPGPEGEQFF. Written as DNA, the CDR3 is TGTGCTAGCAGCTCCTACCCGGGTCCGGAAGGGGAGCAGTTCTTC.

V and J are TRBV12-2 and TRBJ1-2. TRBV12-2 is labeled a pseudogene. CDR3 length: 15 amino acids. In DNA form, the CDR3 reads TGTGCAAGTCGGGTCTGGGATAAGGCTAACTATGGCTACACCTTC. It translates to CASRVWDKANYGYTF.

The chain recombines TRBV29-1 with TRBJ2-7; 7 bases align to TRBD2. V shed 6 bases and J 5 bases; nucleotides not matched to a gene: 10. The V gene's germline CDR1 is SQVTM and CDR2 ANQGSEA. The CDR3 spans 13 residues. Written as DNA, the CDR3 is TGCAGCGTGAGAAGCGGGGCTGTCAACGAGCAGTACTTC. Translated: CSVRSGAVNEQYF.

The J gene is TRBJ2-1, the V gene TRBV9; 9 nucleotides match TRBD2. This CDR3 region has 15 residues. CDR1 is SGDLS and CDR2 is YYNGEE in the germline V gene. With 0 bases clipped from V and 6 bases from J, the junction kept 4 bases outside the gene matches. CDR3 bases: TGTGCCAGCAGCGTAGTGGCGGGAGGGGCCAATGAGCAGTTCTTC. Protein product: CASSVVAGGANEQFF.

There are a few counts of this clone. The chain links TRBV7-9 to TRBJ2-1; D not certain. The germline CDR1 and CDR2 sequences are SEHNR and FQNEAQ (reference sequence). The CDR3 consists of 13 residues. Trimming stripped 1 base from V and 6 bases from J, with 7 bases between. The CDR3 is CASSLGPTNEQFF. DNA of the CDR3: TGTGCCAGCAGCTTAGGACCAACCAATGAGCAGTTCTTC.

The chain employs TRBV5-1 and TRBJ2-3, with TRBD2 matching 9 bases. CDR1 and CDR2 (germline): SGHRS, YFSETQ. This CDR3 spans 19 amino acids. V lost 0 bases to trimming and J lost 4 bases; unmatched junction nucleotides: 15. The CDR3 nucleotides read TGCGCCAGCAGCTTGGCCTTTTTTGCGGGAGGGCCAGCGGCAGATACGCAGTATTTT. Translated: CASSLAFFAGGPAADTQYF. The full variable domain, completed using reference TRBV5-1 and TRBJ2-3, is KAGVTQTPRYLIKTRGQQVTLSCSPISGHRSVSWYQQTPGQGLQFLFEYFSETQRNKGNFPGRFSGRQFSNSRSEMNVSTLELGDSALYLCASSLAFFAGGPAADTQYFGPGTRLTVL.